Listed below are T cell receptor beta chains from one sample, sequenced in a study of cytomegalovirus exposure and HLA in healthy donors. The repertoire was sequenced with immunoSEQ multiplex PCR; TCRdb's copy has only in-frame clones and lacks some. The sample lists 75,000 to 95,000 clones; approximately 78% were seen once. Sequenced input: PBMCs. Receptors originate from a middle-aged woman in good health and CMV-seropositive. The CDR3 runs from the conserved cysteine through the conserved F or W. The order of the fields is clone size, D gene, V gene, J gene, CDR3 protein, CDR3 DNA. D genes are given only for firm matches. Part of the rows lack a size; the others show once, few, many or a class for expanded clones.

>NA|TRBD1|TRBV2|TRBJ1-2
CASSVDRDYGYTF
TGTGCCAGCAGTGTCGACAGGGACTATGGCTACACCTTC
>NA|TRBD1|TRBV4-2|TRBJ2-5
CASSRRQGETQYF
TGTGCCAGCAGCCGACGACAGGGGGAGACCCAGTACTTC
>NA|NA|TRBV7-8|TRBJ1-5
CASSLGFGGLGNQPQHF
TGTGCCAGCAGCTTAGGATTCGGGGGGCTAGGCAATCAGCCCCAGCATTTT
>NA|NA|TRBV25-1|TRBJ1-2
CASNPGETYGYPF
TGTGCCAGCAACCCGGGAGAGACCTATGGCTACCCCTTC
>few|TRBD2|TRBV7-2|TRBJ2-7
CASSPGLAGAYEQYF
TGTGCCAGCAGTCCGGGACTAGCGGGCGCCTACGAGCAGTACTTC
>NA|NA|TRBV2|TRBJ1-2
CASRGVGTPKNYGYTF
TGTGCCAGCAGGGGGGTAGGGACACCTAAGAACTATGGCTACACCTTC
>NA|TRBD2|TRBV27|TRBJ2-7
CASSSTSGRGFYEQYF
TGTGCCAGCAGTTCGACTAGCGGGAGAGGATTCTACGAGCAGTACTTC
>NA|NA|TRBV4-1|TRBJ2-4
CASSQGAAKNIQYF
TGCGCCAGCAGCCAGGGGGCGGCCAAAAACATTCAGTACTTC
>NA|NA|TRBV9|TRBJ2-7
CASSPLELAYEQYF
TGTGCCAGCAGCCCTCTAGAGTTAGCCTACGAGCAGTACTTC
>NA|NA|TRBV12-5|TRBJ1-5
CASGLSDRRDQPQHF
TGTGCTAGTGGTCTTTCCGACAGGAGAGATCAGCCCCAGCATTTT
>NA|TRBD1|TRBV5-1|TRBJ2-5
CASSLVSGQGGQETQYF
TGCGCCAGCAGCTTGGTATCGGGACAGGGCGGTCAAGAGACCCAGTACTTC
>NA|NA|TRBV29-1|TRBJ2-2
CSVLGRDHTGELFF
TGCAGCGTTCTGGGGCGGGATCACACCGGGGAGCTGTTTTTT
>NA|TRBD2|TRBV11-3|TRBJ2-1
CASSPTSGRIGEQFF
TGTGCCAGCAGCCCTACTAGCGGGAGGATAGGTGAGCAGTTCTTC
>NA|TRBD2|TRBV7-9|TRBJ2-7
CASSGTVGTSGNLYEQYF
TGTGCCAGCAGCGGGACTGTCGGGACTAGCGGGAACCTTTACGAGCAGTACTTC
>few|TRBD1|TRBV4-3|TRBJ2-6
CASSRAGGSGANVLTF
TGCGCCAGCAGCCGCGCAGGGGGCTCTGGGGCCAACGTCCTGACTTTC
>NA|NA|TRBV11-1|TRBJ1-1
CASQRDPVNTEAFF
TGTGCCAGCCAGCGTGACCCCGTGAACACTGAAGCTTTCTTT
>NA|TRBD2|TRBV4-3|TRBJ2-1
CASSQISASGYNEQFF
TGCGCCAGCAGCCAAATTTCGGCTAGCGGATACAATGAGCAGTTCTTC